This entry concerns a single T cell receptor (beta chain). The antigen is undetermined. The germline V and J ends were trimmed by 0 bases and 2 bases, with 9 bases remaining between them. Germline assignment: CDR1 SGDLS and CDR2 YYNGEE. This CDR3 comprises 14 residues. The sample originates from a study of CD8+ T cells in alopecia areata. Whole-study context: It was 6 to 18 months of tofacitinib, and then there were 6 months off drug. Study outcomes and limitations: Sequencing of scalp tissue also captures the resident alphabeta T cells of normal skin. Tofacitinib yielded significantly lower scalp clonality and fewer expanded CD8+ clones among the top 100.

The treatment is: oral pan-JAK inhibitor, 5-10 mg twice daily. RNA extraction and reverse transcription yielded cDNA as sequencing template. Sequenced by immunoSEQ multiplex PCR; TCRdb stores in-frame clones only, minus some. The sample has 140,000 to 150,000 clones; less than 70% are singletons. Sequences were derived from CD8+ T cells sorted from blood, sampled at week 4, from a patient treated with tofacitinib. The source is a human donor with alopecia areata. The chain employs TRBV9 and TRBJ2-7; D perhaps matches TRBD1 (6 bases). The CDR3 reads CASSVEGDTYEQYF. CDR3 DNA: TGTGCCAGCAGCGTAGAGGGGGACACCTACGAGCAGTACTTC.